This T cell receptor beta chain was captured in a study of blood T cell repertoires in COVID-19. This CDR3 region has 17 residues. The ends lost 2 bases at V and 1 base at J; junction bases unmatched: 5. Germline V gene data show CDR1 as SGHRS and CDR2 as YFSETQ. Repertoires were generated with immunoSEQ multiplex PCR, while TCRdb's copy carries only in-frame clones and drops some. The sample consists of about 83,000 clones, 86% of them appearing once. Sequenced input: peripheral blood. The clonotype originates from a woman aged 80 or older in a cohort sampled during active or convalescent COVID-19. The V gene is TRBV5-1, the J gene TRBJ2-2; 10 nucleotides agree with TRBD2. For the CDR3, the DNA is TGCGCCAGCAGCTTAAGTCTAGCGGGAGTGAACACCGGGGAGCTGTTTTTT. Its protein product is CASSLSLAGVNTGELFF.